This T cell receptor beta chain is drawn from a study of technical replicates of blood from a few donors. TCRdb's copy holds only in-frame clones and misses some; the assay was immunoSEQ multiplex PCR. The sample records about 97,000 clones, approximately 96% being singletons. CDR1 is SGHTA, CDR2 FQGTGA, per germline. V lost 5 bases, J lost 9 bases, and 17 bases lay in between. This CDR3 is built from 14 residues. Sequencing input: T cells isolated from PBMCs. This clonotype originated in a human donor in good health. The chain combines TRBV7-3 with TRBJ2-1, with D maybe TRBD1 (6 bases). The CDR3 sequence: CASSLQERGGEQFF. The CDR3 bases are TGTGCCAGCAGCCTACAGGAGCGAGGGGGTGAGCAGTTCTTC.